Listed below are T cell receptor beta chains from one sample, sequenced in a study of cytotoxic CD8 clonotypes in ibrutinib-treated CLL. Method: immunoSEQ multiplex PCR; TCRdb's copy keeps in-frame clones and lacks some. The sample lists 150,000 or so clones, about 78% occurring once. The starting material was PBMCs, obtained after 24 months of ibrutinib treatment. These receptors came from a human donor with chronic lymphocytic leukemia. CDR3s include the opening cysteine and the closing phenylalanine or tryptophan. The order of the fields is clone size, J gene, V gene, D gene, CDR3 protein, CDR3 DNA. D genes are given only for firm matches. Size tells how often a clone was seen (once, few, many) or the class of an expanded clone, and some rows leave it out.

abundance: -; j_gene: TRBJ1-5; v_gene: TRBV4-2; d_gene: -; CDR3aa: CASSQDIEWAQPQHF; CDR3nt: TGTGCCAGCAGCCAAGATATTGAGTGGGCTCAGCCCCAGCATTTT
abundance: -; j_gene: TRBJ2-7; v_gene: TRBV6-5; d_gene: TRBD2; CDR3aa: CASSRTSGRLEQYF; CDR3nt: TGTGCCAGCAGCCGGACTAGCGGGAGGCTCGAGCAGTACTTC
abundance: -; j_gene: TRBJ2-5; v_gene: TRBV7-9; d_gene: -; CDR3aa: CASSVGQETQYF; CDR3nt: TGTGCCAGCAGTGTTGGCCAGGAGACCCAGTACTTC
abundance: -; j_gene: TRBJ2-1; v_gene: TRBV28; d_gene: -; CDR3aa: CASSLRGSYNEQFF; CDR3nt: TGTGCCAGCAGTTTGAGGGGTTCCTACAATGAGCAGTTCTTC
abundance: -; j_gene: TRBJ2-7; v_gene: TRBV18; d_gene: -; CDR3aa: CASSPPEAGYEQYF; CDR3nt: TGTGCCAGCTCACCCCCCGAGGCGGGCTACGAGCAGTACTTC
abundance: -; j_gene: TRBJ1-1; v_gene: TRBV4-1; d_gene: -; CDR3aa: CASSQGQTMNTEAFF; CDR3nt: TGCGCCAGCAGCCAAGGGCAGACCATGAACACTGAAGCTTTCTTT
abundance: -; j_gene: TRBJ1-6; v_gene: TRBV20-1; d_gene: -; CDR3aa: CSAREGSPLHF; CDR3nt: TGCAGTGCCAGGGAGGGTTCACCCCTCCACTTT
abundance: once; j_gene: TRBJ2-4; v_gene: TRBV2; d_gene: -; CDR3aa: CASSEPNTLAKNIQYF; CDR3nt: TGTGCCAGCAGTGAACCGAACACTTTAGCCAAAAACATTCAGTACTTC
abundance: -; j_gene: TRBJ1-2; v_gene: TRBV28; d_gene: TRBD1; CDR3aa: CASRRTGPNYGYTF; CDR3nt: TGTGCCAGCAGACGGACAGGCCCTAACTATGGCTACACCTTC
abundance: -; j_gene: TRBJ1-1; v_gene: TRBV5-1; d_gene: -; CDR3aa: CASSLGANTEAFF; CDR3nt: TGCGCCAGCAGCTTGGGAGCAAACACTGAAGCTTTCTTT
abundance: -; j_gene: TRBJ1-5; v_gene: TRBV6-6; d_gene: -; CDR3aa: CASSYGGDGNQPQHF; CDR3nt: TGTGCCAGCAGTTACGGGGGTGACGGCAATCAGCCCCAGCATTTT
abundance: once; j_gene: TRBJ2-1; v_gene: TRBV5-1; d_gene: -; CDR3aa: CATQGGPGGYNEQFF; CDR3nt: TGCGCCACCCAGGGGGGCCCCGGGGGTTACAATGAGCAGTTCTTC
abundance: -; j_gene: TRBJ2-2; v_gene: TRBV9; d_gene: -; CDR3aa: CASSVGPTNTGELFF; CDR3nt: TGTGCCAGCAGCGTGGGGCCTACGAACACCGGGGAGCTGTTTTTT
abundance: -; j_gene: TRBJ2-1; v_gene: TRBV6-1; d_gene: TRBD2; CDR3aa: CASRSGLATNNEQFF; CDR3nt: TGTGCCAGCAGGTCGGGACTAGCCACCAACAATGAGCAGTTCTTC
abundance: -; j_gene: TRBJ2-1; v_gene: TRBV19; d_gene: -; CDR3aa: CASSVVAEYNEQFF; CDR3nt: TGTGCCAGTAGTGTGGTAGCGGAATACAATGAGCAGTTCTTC
abundance: -; j_gene: TRBJ1-1; v_gene: TRBV6-5; d_gene: -; CDR3aa: CASTRGRGTEAFF; CDR3nt: TGTGCCAGCACCAGGGGTCGAGGGACTGAAGCTTTCTTT
abundance: few; j_gene: TRBJ2-2; v_gene: TRBV27; d_gene: -; CDR3aa: CASSPRGGELFF; CDR3nt: TGTGCCAGCAGTCCCCGGGGCGGGGAGCTGTTTTTT
abundance: -; j_gene: TRBJ2-6; v_gene: TRBV6-1; d_gene: -; CDR3aa: CASSELPAGHSGANVLTF; CDR3nt: TGTGCCAGCAGTGAACTGCCAGCGGGACATTCTGGGGCCAACGTCCTGACTTTC
abundance: -; j_gene: TRBJ2-7; v_gene: TRBV5-1; d_gene: -; CDR3aa: CASSLGFEQYF; CDR3nt: TGTGCCAGCAGCTTGGGGTTCGAGCAGTACTTC
abundance: many; j_gene: TRBJ2-7; v_gene: TRBV5-1; d_gene: TRBD2; CDR3aa: CASSLSGGPSGYEQYF; CDR3nt: TGCGCCAGCAGCTTGTCGGGAGGGCCCTCGGGCTACGAGCAGTACTTC
abundance: -; j_gene: TRBJ1-2; v_gene: TRBV28; d_gene: -; CDR3aa: CASSRLVYGYTF; CDR3nt: TGTGCCAGCAGTCGGTTGGTCTATGGCTACACCTTC
abundance: few; j_gene: TRBJ2-3; v_gene: TRBV4-1; d_gene: -; CDR3aa: CASSQGAQYTDTQYF; CDR3nt: TGCGCCAGCAGCCAAGGTGCGCAATACACAGATACGCAGTATTTT
abundance: -; j_gene: TRBJ1-1; v_gene: TRBV5-6; d_gene: -; CDR3aa: CASSLVGQNTEAFF; CDR3nt: TGTGCCAGCAGCTTGGTCGGGCAGAACACTGAAGCTTTCTTT
abundance: -; j_gene: TRBJ2-3; v_gene: TRBV7-2; d_gene: TRBD1; CDR3aa: CASSPDRGTDTQYF; CDR3nt: TGTGCCAGCAGCCCAGACAGGGGTACAGATACGCAGTATTTT
abundance: -; j_gene: TRBJ2-5; v_gene: TRBV19; d_gene: TRBD2; CDR3aa: CASSIRLAGKETQYF; CDR3nt: TGTGCCAGTAGTATTCGGCTAGCGGGAAAAGAGACCCAGTACTTC
abundance: -; j_gene: TRBJ1-5; v_gene: TRBV7-6; d_gene: TRBD1; CDR3aa: CASSLEGQGGNQPQHF; CDR3nt: TGTGCCAGCAGCTTAGAGGGACAGGGGGGCAATCAGCCCCAGCATTTT
abundance: few; j_gene: TRBJ2-7; v_gene: TRBV5-4; d_gene: TRBD2; CDR3aa: CASSLGGTSGAAEQYF; CDR3nt: TGTGCCAGCAGCTTGGGGGGGACTAGCGGAGCGGCCGAGCAGTACTTC
abundance: -; j_gene: TRBJ1-5; v_gene: TRBV5-4; d_gene: TRBD1; CDR3aa: CASSSGTDDQPQHF; CDR3nt: TGTGCCAGCAGCTCCGGGACAGATGACCAGCCCCAGCATTTT
abundance: -; j_gene: TRBJ2-3; v_gene: TRBV9; d_gene: -; CDR3aa: CASSVGRTNTDTQYF; CDR3nt: TGTGCCAGCAGCGTAGGGCGGACAAACACAGATACGCAGTATTTT
abundance: -; j_gene: TRBJ1-2; v_gene: TRBV28; d_gene: TRBD1; CDR3aa: CATQGSYGYTF; CDR3nt: TGTGCCACACAGGGGTCCTATGGCTACACCTTC
abundance: -; j_gene: TRBJ1-6; v_gene: TRBV19; d_gene: -; CDR3aa: CASWGGWGGSPLHF; CDR3nt: TGTGCCAGTTGGGGCGGGTGGGGTGGATCACCCCTCCACTTT
abundance: few; j_gene: TRBJ1-2; v_gene: TRBV27; d_gene: -; CDR3aa: CASSSTTNYGYTF; CDR3nt: TGTGCCAGCAGTTCAACTACTAACTATGGCTACACCTTC
abundance: -; j_gene: TRBJ2-1; v_gene: TRBV18; d_gene: TRBD2; CDR3aa: CASSPLAGAPGNEQFF; CDR3nt: TGTGCCAGCTCACCGCTAGCGGGAGCCCCTGGGAATGAGCAGTTCTTC
abundance: -; j_gene: TRBJ1-5; v_gene: TRBV2; d_gene: TRBD1; CDR3aa: CARGRDRNQPQHF; CDR3nt: TGTGCCAGAGGGAGGGACAGGAATCAGCCCCAGCATTTT
abundance: few; j_gene: TRBJ1-1; v_gene: TRBV7-3; d_gene: -; CDR3aa: CASSAGNTEAFF; CDR3nt: TGTGCCAGCAGCGCAGGAAACACTGAAGCTTTCTTT
abundance: -; j_gene: TRBJ2-2; v_gene: TRBV5-1; d_gene: TRBD1; CDR3aa: CASSPGLPGGTGELFF; CDR3nt: TGCGCCAGCAGCCCCGGACTTCCAGGGGGCACCGGGGAGCTGTTTTTT
abundance: -; j_gene: TRBJ1-3; v_gene: TRBV5-4; d_gene: -; CDR3aa: CASSQNRDSGNTIYF; CDR3nt: TGTGCCAGCAGCCAGAACAGGGACTCTGGAAACACCATATATTTT
abundance: -; j_gene: TRBJ1-2; v_gene: TRBV4-2; d_gene: -; CDR3aa: CASSQSQDGPEGYTF; CDR3nt: TGTGCCAGCAGCCAAAGCCAGGACGGCCCCGAGGGCTACACCTTC
abundance: few; j_gene: TRBJ1-5; v_gene: TRBV19; d_gene: -; CDR3aa: CASSIGDSNQPQHF; CDR3nt: TGTGCCAGTAGTATAGGCGACAGCAACCAGCCCCAGCATTTT
abundance: -; j_gene: TRBJ2-7; v_gene: TRBV7-2; d_gene: -; CDR3aa: CASSLAAGPGREQYF; CDR3nt: TGTGCCAGCAGCTTAGCGGCGGGGCCTGGGAGGGAGCAGTACTTC
abundance: -; j_gene: TRBJ2-7; v_gene: TRBV6-5; d_gene: TRBD2; CDR3aa: CASTRGGIGAQEYF; CDR3nt: TGTGCCAGCACCCGCGGGGGGATCGGGGCCCAGGAGTACTTC
abundance: -; j_gene: TRBJ2-5; v_gene: TRBV5-1; d_gene: -; CDR3aa: CASSARDQETQYF; CDR3nt: TGCGCCAGCAGCGCCCGGGACCAAGAGACCCAGTACTTC
abundance: -; j_gene: TRBJ2-1; v_gene: TRBV11-1; d_gene: TRBD2; CDR3aa: CASSLMTSGSFYNEQFF; CDR3nt: TGTGCCAGCAGCTTAATGACTAGCGGGAGTTTCTACAATGAGCAGTTCTTC
abundance: few; j_gene: TRBJ2-1; v_gene: TRBV5-1; d_gene: TRBD2; CDR3aa: CASSPLISGRNNEQFF; CDR3nt: TGCGCCAGCAGCCCTCTAATCAGCGGGAGGAACAATGAGCAGTTCTTC
abundance: -; j_gene: TRBJ1-5; v_gene: TRBV15; d_gene: TRBD1; CDR3aa: CATSVGTVSNQPQHF; CDR3nt: TGTGCCACCAGCGTGGGGACAGTTAGCAATCAGCCCCAGCATTTT
abundance: -; j_gene: TRBJ2-7; v_gene: TRBV2; d_gene: -; CDR3aa: CASKASGVKYF; CDR3nt: TGTGCCAGCAAGGCTTCGGGGGTGAAGTACTTC
abundance: -; j_gene: TRBJ2-3; v_gene: TRBV7-7; d_gene: -; CDR3aa: CASSLEWGDTQYF; CDR3nt: TGTGCTAGCAGCTTAGAATGGGGGGATACGCAGTATTTT
abundance: -; j_gene: TRBJ1-1; v_gene: TRBV19; d_gene: -; CDR3aa: CASSMGRALTTNTEAFF; CDR3nt: TGTGCCAGTAGTATGGGCAGGGCACTTACCACGAACACTGAAGCTTTCTTT
abundance: few; j_gene: TRBJ2-7; v_gene: TRBV28; d_gene: -; CDR3aa: CASRPTSDEQYF; CDR3nt: TGTGCCAGCAGGCCCACGAGCGACGAGCAGTACTTC
abundance: -; j_gene: TRBJ1-3; v_gene: TRBV7-9; d_gene: TRBD1; CDR3aa: CATGGQGSLSGNTIYF; CDR3nt: TGTGCCACCGGGGGACAGGGGTCGCTCTCTGGAAACACCATATATTTT
abundance: -; j_gene: TRBJ1-6; v_gene: TRBV28; d_gene: TRBD1; CDR3aa: CASSWGQATSSPLHF; CDR3nt: TGTGCCAGCAGTTGGGGACAGGCTACGTCTTCACCCCTCCACTTT
abundance: -; j_gene: TRBJ2-2; v_gene: TRBV28; d_gene: TRBD1; CDR3aa: CASSRGLLTGELFF; CDR3nt: TGTGCCAGCAGCAGGGGGCTGCTCACCGGGGAGCTGTTTTTT
abundance: -; j_gene: TRBJ2-7; v_gene: TRBV7-8; d_gene: -; CDR3aa: CASSLAAGQGYEQYF; CDR3nt: TGTGCCAGCAGCTTAGCGGCTGGGCAGGGCTACGAGCAGTACTTC
abundance: -; j_gene: TRBJ2-7; v_gene: TRBV18; d_gene: -; CDR3aa: CASSRGGDPYEQYF; CDR3nt: TGTGCCAGCTCACGGGGGGGCGATCCCTACGAGCAGTACTTC
abundance: -; j_gene: TRBJ2-3; v_gene: TRBV9; d_gene: -; CDR3aa: CASSPSWKTRDTQYF; CDR3nt: TGTGCCAGCAGCCCCTCCTGGAAAACCAGGGATACGCAGTATTTT
abundance: -; j_gene: TRBJ2-1; v_gene: TRBV28; d_gene: TRBD2; CDR3aa: CASSPPGTINEQFF; CDR3nt: TGTGCCAGCAGTCCCCCCGGGACTATCAATGAGCAGTTCTTC